Listed here are 7 T cell receptor beta chains from one sample, sequenced in a study of cytomegalovirus exposure and HLA in healthy donors (dated by TCRdb to the late 2010s). The library was prepared using the immunoSEQ multiplex PCR assay. TCRdb carries this immuneACCESS record with in-frame sequences only. Its versions omit some clonotypes, under half of them owing to an unresolved V gene in the studies checked, with the rest unexplained. Within this sample are around 120,000 clones, with about 87% of them counted one time only. The ten largest clones represent about 1.8% of the sample. Sequences were obtained from PBMCs. Every receptor here comes from a man aged 18 to 35 in good health and CMV-seronegative.

This chain uses TRBV9 with TRBJ2-1, with 7 bases identical to TRBD2. The CDR3 has 14 amino acids. V was clipped by 0 bases and J by 8 bases; unmatched bases: 5. Per germline, CDR1 SGDLS and CDR2 YYNGEE. The CDR3 protein is CASSVETSKYEQFF. CDR3 coding DNA: TGTGCCAGCAGCGTAGAGACTAGCAAATATGAGCAGTTCTTC.

The V and J genes are TRBV5-5 and TRBJ1-2, with D perhaps TRBD1 (5 bases). CDR3 length equals 16 residues. Trimming pared 4 bases from V and 4 bases from J, leaving 20 bases between. Germline CDR1 is SGHKS and CDR2 is YYEKEE (reference sequence). The chain's CDR3 is CASSLGTGLSFYGYTF. CDR3 in DNA: TGTGCCAGCAGCCTGGGGACGGGACTTTCTTTCTATGGCTACACCTTC. Full variable domain (rest looked up from reference TRBV5-5 and TRBJ1-2): DAGVTQSPTHLIKTRGQQVTLRCSPISGHKSVSWYQQVLGQGPQFIFQYYEKEERGRGNFPDRFSARQFPNYSSELNVNALLLGDSALYLCASSLGTGLSFYGYTFGSGTRLTVV.

This chain uses TRBV29-1 with TRBJ1-1; TRBD1 matches 8 bases. Germline CDR1 SQVTM, CDR2 ANQGSEA. This CDR3 has 14 residues. The V gene end was trimmed by 1 base and the J gene end by 5 bases; junction bases not matched to a gene: 6. The CDR3: CSVEGSTGGTEAFF. DNA of the CDR3: TGCAGCGTTGAAGGAAGTACAGGGGGGACTGAAGCTTTCTTT.

The genes are TRBV6-1 and TRBJ2-7; a weak D match, TRBD2 (6 bases). CDR3 size: 16 residues. From germline, CDR1 is MNHNS and CDR2 SASEGT. V was cut by 1 base and J by 1 base, with 14 bases left in between. DNA of the CDR3: TGTGCCAGCAGTGAAGAAGGAGGGACCCCTTCCTACGAGCAGTACTTC. The encoded protein is CASSEEGGTPSYEQYF.

The chain uses TRBV29-1 and TRBJ2-3; no firm D call. Germline V gene lookup returns CDR1 SQVTM and CDR2 ANQGSEA. This CDR3 has 13 residues. With 2 bases removed from V and 0 bases from J, the gap between germline ends came to 6 bases. This CDR3 reads CSVETPSTDTQYF. CDR3 nucleotides: TGCAGCGTTGAAACACCTAGCACAGATACGCAGTATTTT.

The gene calls are TRBV27 and TRBJ2-3; 12 bases match TRBD2. Germline V lookup: CDR1 MNHEY, CDR2 SMNVEV (reference sequence). The CDR3 consists of 15 residues. With 5 bases clipped from V and 7 bases from J, the junction kept 7 bases outside the gene matches. The chain's CDR3 is CASSETSGGLNTQYF. For the CDR3, the DNA is TGTGCCAGCAGTGAAACTAGCGGGGGGCTTAATACGCAGTATTTT.

The chain combines TRBV23-1 with TRBJ2-5; TRBD2 is a possible D gene (5 bases). TRBV23-1 is recorded as an ORF, its role being uncertain. CDR3 size: 16 residues. The ends were cut back, 0 bases at V and 4 bases at J, with 15 bases in the middle. This CDR3 reads CASSQSRDSCSETQYF. CDR3 coding DNA: TGCGCCAGCAGTCAATCGAGGGATTCTTGTTCAGAGACCCAGTACTTC.